This TCR beta chain originates from a study of T cell repertoires in cytomegalovirus infection. A note on this clonotype: What it recognizes is unknown.

TCRdb passed the reads through MiXCR, listing each CDR3 protein once. The sample yields some 560,000 distinct CDR3 sequences, 40% seen once. The receptor was isolated from a human donor in good health (CMV status not recorded). Some clones in this sample may be carry-over from other donors' samples. The sample consisted of cultured PBMCs, taken from culture after CMV antigen stimulation.

Here the CDR3 reads CSAIPEAVGNQYF. The DNA of the CDR3 is TGCAGTGCTATCCCCGAGGCGGTCGGGAACCAGTACTTC. The chain uses TRBV20-1 and TRBJ2-5; TRBD2 is a possible D gene (5 bases). Trimming stripped 4 bases from V and 10 bases from J, with 19 bases between. This CDR3 contains 13 residues. The germline gives CDR1 DFQATT, CDR2 SNEGSKA (reference sequence).